A single sample gave rise to the 4 T cell receptor beta chains below, sequenced in a study of T cell repertoires in cytomegalovirus infection. MiXCR, applied by TCRdb to the reads, yields one record per CDR3 protein. Seen here are 900,000 to 950,000 distinct CDR3 sequences, roughly 30% observed once, and the top ten hold roughly an eighth. No antigen has been identified for these receptors. The sample here was cultured CD8+ T cells from PBMCs, taken from culture after CMV antigen stimulation. These receptors were obtained from a human donor in good health (CMV status not recorded). Some clones in this sample may be carry-over from other donors' samples.

The J gene is TRBJ2-2, the V gene TRBV5-5; 11 nucleotides align to TRBD1. The CDR3 extends over 16 amino acids. Germline assignment: CDR1 SGHKS and CDR2 YYEKEE (reference sequence). V lost 3 bases and J lost 6; bases outside the gene matches: 7. The CDR3 DNA reads TGTGCCAGCAGCTCGGACAGGGGGCGCTTATCCGGGGAGCTGTTTTTT. It specifies CASSSDRGRLSGELFF.

This clonotype was picked up a small number of times. J is TRBJ2-1 and V is TRBV19; perhaps TRBD2 as D (6 bases). V was shortened by 8 bases and J by 2 bases, with 16 bases between the two germline ends. The germline CDR1 and CDR2 sequences are LNHDA and SQIVND (reference sequence). The CDR3 is 15 residues long. The CDR3 nucleotides are TGTGCCAGTCAACGGGGGAAGGGGCCCTACAATGAGCAGTTCTTC. As protein: CASQRGKGPYNEQFF.

Concerning this clonotype: With a much larger clone just one base away, this may be a read error. The CDR3 ends on some other residue instead of the conserved phenylalanine or tryptophan, so this is likely a read error. The rearrangement links TRBV12-3 or TRBV12-4 to TRBJ2-3, with D perhaps matching TRBD2 (6 bases). Trimming pared 8 bases from V and 10 bases from J, leaving 19 bases between. The CDR3 totals 13 residues. The CDR3 is CASLRYSGEAQYL. CDR3 coding DNA: TGTGCCAGCCTAAGATATTCGGGAGAGGCGCAGTATCTT.

This clonotype was counted a few times. The rearrangement links TRBV27 to TRBJ1-1; 7 positions agree with TRBD1. The V gene end was trimmed by 7 bases and the J gene end by 7 bases; junction bases not matched to a gene: 12. Germline V gives CDR1 MNHEY, CDR2 SMNVEV (reference sequence). This CDR3 contains 14 residues. CDR3 DNA sequence: TGTGCCAGCAACACTCAAGGGCGACAGGGTGAAGCTTTCTTT. Its protein is CASNTQGRQGEAFF.